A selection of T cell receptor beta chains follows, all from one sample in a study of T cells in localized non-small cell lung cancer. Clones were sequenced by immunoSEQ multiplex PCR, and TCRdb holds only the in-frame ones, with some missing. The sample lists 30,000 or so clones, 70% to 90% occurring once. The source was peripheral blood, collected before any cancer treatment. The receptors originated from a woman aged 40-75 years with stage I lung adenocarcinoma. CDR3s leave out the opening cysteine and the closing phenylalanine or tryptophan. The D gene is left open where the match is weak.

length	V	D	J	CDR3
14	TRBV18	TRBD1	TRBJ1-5	ASSPPGQGGNQPQH
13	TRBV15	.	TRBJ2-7	ATSRELWSAYEQY
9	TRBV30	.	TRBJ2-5	AWSSQETQY
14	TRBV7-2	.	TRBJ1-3	ASSAYQGHSGNTIY
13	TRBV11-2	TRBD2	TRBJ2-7	ASSSTSLRGSEQY
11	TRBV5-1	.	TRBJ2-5	ASSMTSQETQY
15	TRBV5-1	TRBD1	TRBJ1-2	ASSWGGQGANDYGYT
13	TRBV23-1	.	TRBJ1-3	ASRPGGETGNTIY
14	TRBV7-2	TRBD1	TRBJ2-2	ASSFTGTANTGELF
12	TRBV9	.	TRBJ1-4	ASSGPTTNEKLF
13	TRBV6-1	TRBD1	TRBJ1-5	ASLQSTGGYQPQH
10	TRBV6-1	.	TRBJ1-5	ASNTWGQPQH
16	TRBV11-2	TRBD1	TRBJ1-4	ASSLVGTGARRREKLF
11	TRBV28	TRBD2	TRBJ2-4	ASRTSGQNIQY
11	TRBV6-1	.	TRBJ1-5	ASRTGVAQPQH
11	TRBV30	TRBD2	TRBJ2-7	AWRLAGAAEQY
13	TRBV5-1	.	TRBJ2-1	ASSLAGGDYNEQF
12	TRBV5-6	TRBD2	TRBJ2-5	ASSLGTSLETQY
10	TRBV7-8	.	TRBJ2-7	ASSFSSYEQY
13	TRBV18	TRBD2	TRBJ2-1	ASSSSSGGDGGQF
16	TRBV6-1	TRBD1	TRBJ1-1	ASSELPGQGAGDTEAF
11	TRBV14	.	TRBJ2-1	ASSQGSNREQF
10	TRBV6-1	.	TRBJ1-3	ASSERRNTIY
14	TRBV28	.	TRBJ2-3	ASSLSQGIVEDTQY
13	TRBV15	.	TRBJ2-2	ATSMARGIPGELF
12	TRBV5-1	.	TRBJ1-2	ASSSGTEDYGYT
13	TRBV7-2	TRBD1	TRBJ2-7	ASSFSGTGSYEQY
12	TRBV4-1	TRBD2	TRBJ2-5	ASSQERGGETQY
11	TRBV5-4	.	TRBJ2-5	ASSSRQEETQY
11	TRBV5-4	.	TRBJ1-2	ASSLDGNYGYT
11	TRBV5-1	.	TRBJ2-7	ASTLPGTNEQY
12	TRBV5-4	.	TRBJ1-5	ASSLGTEGWPQH
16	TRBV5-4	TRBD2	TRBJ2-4	ASSSNELAGGDKNIQY
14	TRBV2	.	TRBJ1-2	ASSEGLGVDHYGYT
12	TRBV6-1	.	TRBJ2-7	ASIRAGESYEQY
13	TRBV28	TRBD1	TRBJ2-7	ASSPSGTGGNEQY
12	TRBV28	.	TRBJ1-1	ASSLYRGYTEAF
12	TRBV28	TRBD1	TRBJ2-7	ASSTGTGFYEQY
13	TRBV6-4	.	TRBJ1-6	ASSERGVENSPLH
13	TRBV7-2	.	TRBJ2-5	ASSSRPGPKETQY
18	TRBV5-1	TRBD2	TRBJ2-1	ASSLGITGEGPSTYNEQF
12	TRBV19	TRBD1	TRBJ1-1	ASSHYRGDPEAF
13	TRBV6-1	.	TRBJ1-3	ASSDKRGSGNTIY
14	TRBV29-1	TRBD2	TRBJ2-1	SVDGRRASSYNEQF
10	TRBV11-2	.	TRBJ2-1	ASSYSSNEQF
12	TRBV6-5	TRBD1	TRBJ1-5	ASSPPGGGQPQH
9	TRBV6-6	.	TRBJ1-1	ASRGGTEAF
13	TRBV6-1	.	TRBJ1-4	ASSPGPGGTEKLF
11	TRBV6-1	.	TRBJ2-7	ASSVQSLYEQY
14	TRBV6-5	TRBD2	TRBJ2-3	ASSYGTSGMRDTQY
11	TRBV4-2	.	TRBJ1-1	ASSPSGGTEAF
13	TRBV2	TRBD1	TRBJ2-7	ASSIINRGSGEQY
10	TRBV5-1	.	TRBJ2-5	ASSLEGETQY
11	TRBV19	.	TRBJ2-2	AGQGPNTGELF